This TCR beta chain was obtained from a study of identical twins. Using its own MiXCR run on the 5' RACE reads, TCRdb lists one record per CDR3 protein. Of more than 400,000 distinct CDR3 sequences listed, 13% to 15% are singletons. This clonotype has just a few counts. Germline-derived CDR1 and CDR2 are SEHNR and FQNEAQ (reference sequence). Between the trimmed V and J ends, which lost 4 bases and 1 base, there was a span of 11 bases. The CDR3 totals 14 residues. The sample was also linked to a second study, of yellow fever vaccine responses in identical twins.

The receptor was derived from a woman under 30 in good health. V is TRBV7-9 and J is TRBJ2-7; D is ambiguous. Sample: CD4+ T cells sorted from blood. The chain's CDR3 is CASSSGPESYEQYF. CDR3 bases: TGTGCCAGCAGCTCCGGCCCGGAGTCCTACGAGCAGTACTTC.